Listed here are 24 T cell receptor beta chains from one sample, sequenced in a study of shared clonotypes between healthy human individuals. Here immunoSEQ multiplex PCR was the method, and the copy in TCRdb shows in-frame clones only, minus some. The table records 2,500,000 or so clones, roughly 93% of them present only once. Sequenced: naive CD4+ T cells from PBMCs. Specified subset: CD45RA+ positively selected. The receptor source for this set is a man aged 18 to 30 in good health. Some clones in this sample may be carry-over from other donors' samples.

The CDR3 spells CASSLRPPRYEQYF. CDR3 sequence (DNA): TGCGCCAGCAGCTTGAGACCCCCGCGCTACGAGCAGTACTTC. This chain uses TRBV5-1 with TRBJ2-7; no reliable D call. Germline assignment: CDR1 SGHRS and CDR2 YFSETQ. The ends were cut back, 1 base at V and 3 bases at J, with 11 bases in the middle. The CDR3 consists of 14 residues.

This clone was detected once. This chain uses TRBV11-2 with TRBJ2-7; D is tentatively TRBD1 or TRBD2 (5 bases each). V dropped 1 base and J dropped 7 bases, with 14 bases sitting between them. Germline V CDR1 and CDR2: SGHAT, FQNNGV. This CDR3 region has 14 residues. The CDR3 sequence is CASSLGGSYGEQYF. The CDR3, as DNA: TGTGCCAGCAGCTTAGGGGGGTCCTACGGGGAGCAGTACTTC.

The chain employs TRBV5-1 and TRBJ2-7; D uncertain. This CDR3 comprises 16 residues. Trimming left V 0 bases short and J 2 bases short, with 15 bases between. Per the germline V gene, CDR1 is SGHRS and CDR2 is YFSETQ. DNA of the CDR3: TGCGCCAGCAGCTTGGCCAGTAGCCCTGGTACCTACGAGCAGTACTTC. Its protein is CASSLASSPGTYEQYF. The complete variable domain, with remaining parts taken from reference TRBV5-1 and TRBJ2-7, reads KAGVTQTPRYLIKTRGQQVTLSCSPISGHRSVSWYQQTPGQGLQFLFEYFSETQRNKGNFPGRFSGRQFSNSRSEMNVSTLELGDSALYLCASSLASSPGTYEQYFGPGTRLTVT.

This chain uses TRBV25-1 with TRBJ2-7; D is undetermined. This CDR3 region has 11 residues. The germline CDR1 and CDR2 sequences are MGHDK and SYGVNS. Trimming pared 5 bases from V and 5 bases from J, leaving 7 bases between. CDR3 loop: CASSFLNEQYF. CDR3 coding DNA: TGTGCCAGCAGTTTTCTAAACGAGCAGTACTTC.

The chain has TRBV9 and TRBJ2-2; 7 bases match TRBD1. The ends lost 6 bases at V and 5 bases at J; junction bases unmatched: 7. This CDR3 is 14 amino acids long. Per germline, CDR1 SGDLS and CDR2 YYNGEE. The CDR3 region has the DNA TGTGCCAGCACCAAGACAGGGTGGACCGGGGAGCTGTTTTTT. Its translation: CASTKTGWTGELFF. The full variable domain, completed using reference TRBV9 and TRBJ2-2, is DSGVTQTPKHLITATGQRVTLRCSPRSGDLSVYWYQQSLDQGLQFLIQYYNGEERAKGNILERFSAQQFPDLHSELNLSSLELGDSALYFCASTKTGWTGELFFGEGSRLTVL.

The chain carries TRBV9 and TRBJ2-5; D unclear. V lost 2 bases and J 5 bases, leaving 10 bases between the germline ends. Germline loops: CDR1 SGDLS, CDR2 YYNGEE. The CDR3 covers 13 residues. The CDR3 region is CASSVDLGETQYF. The CDR3, as DNA: TGTGCCAGCAGCGTTGACCTCGGGGAGACCCAGTACTTC.

This chain connects TRBV19 to TRBJ1-3; possible D gene TRBD1, 6 bases. Germline values: CDR1 LNHDA, CDR2 SQIVND (reference sequence). V was shortened by 7 bases and J by 7 bases, with 26 bases between the two germline ends. The CDR3 is made up of 17 amino acids. CDR3 coding DNA: TGTGCCAGTACACAATTGAATCGTTGGCAGGGGAGTAACACCATATATTTT. Its protein product is CASTQLNRWQGSNTIYF.

The gene calls are TRBV7-7 and TRBJ2-7; 7 bases line up with TRBD2. The V and J ends lost 5 bases and 0 bases, in that order; junction bases with no gene match: 10. The CDR3 loop spans 16 amino acids. Looked up from germline, CDR1 is SSHAT and CDR2 is FNYEAQ (reference sequence). The CDR3 loop is CASSPVYRTSSYEQYF. As DNA, the CDR3 is TGTGCCAGCAGCCCAGTTTACAGGACTAGCTCCTACGAGCAGTACTTC.

The J gene is TRBJ2-1, the V gene TRBV28; 8 nucleotides match TRBD2. The CDR3 has 14 amino acids. V lost 6 bases, J lost 7 bases, and 8 bases stayed unmatched. Germline CDR1 is MDHEN and CDR2 is SYDVKM. The CDR3 DNA follows: TGTGCCAGCAGAAGCGGGACGGGAGGGAATGAGCAGTTCTTC. Residues: CASRSGTGGNEQFF.

The chain combines TRBV5-1 with TRBJ2-1; D may be TRBD2 (5 bases). Trimming shortened V by 0 bases and J by 10 bases, and 14 bases separated the two germline ends. The CDR3 is 14 amino acids. Germline CDR1 reads SGHRS; CDR2 reads YFSETQ. CDR3 region: CASSLDEGLPEQFF. DNA of the CDR3: TGCGCCAGCAGCTTGGATGAGGGTCTCCCAGAGCAGTTCTTC.

CDR3 nucleotide sequence: TGTGCCAGCAGCAATTACCCGGGACTAGCGGGACATAACACCGGGGAGCTGTTTTTT. The encoded protein is CASSNYPGLAGHNTGELFF. V is TRBV11-2 and J is TRBJ2-2, with 13 bases aligning to TRBD2. The CDR3 spans 19 residues. Trimming at V came to 5 bases and at J to 2 bases, leaving 11 bases not matched to a gene. Germline-derived CDR1 and CDR2 are SGHAT and FQNNGV.

This CDR3 reads CASSAPGLAGGRDEQFF. In nucleotides, the CDR3 is TGTGCCAGCAGCGCTCCGGGACTAGCGGGAGGGCGGGATGAGCAGTTCTTC. The gene calls are TRBV9 and TRBJ2-1; 16 bases map to TRBD2. The CDR3 runs to 17 residues. Per the germline V gene, CDR1 is SGDLS and CDR2 is YYNGEE. Trimming removed 3 bases from V and 8 bases from J; junction bases left unmatched: 8.

This sequence joins TRBV7-9 and TRBJ1-3; unclear D gene. The CDR3 has 15 residues. Trimming cost V 6 bases and J 0 bases, with 12 bases left between them. Germline V gene data show CDR1 as SEHNR and CDR2 as FQNEAQ (reference sequence). CDR3 loop: CASSHEKSSGNTIYF. Here the CDR3 DNA reads TGTGCCAGCAGTCATGAGAAGAGCTCTGGAAACACCATATATTTT.

This chain joins TRBV7-2 and TRBJ2-5, with D possibly being TRBD1 (6 bases). V shed 1 base and J shed 5 bases, with 14 bases lying between them. The CDR3 has 15 amino acids. Germline lookup yields CDR1 SGHTA and CDR2 FQGNSA. The CDR3 DNA sequence: TGTGCCAGCAGCTTAGGGGGCGACAGGTTTGAGACCCAGTACTTC. This codes for CASSLGGDRFETQYF.

The chain employs TRBV7-3 and TRBJ2-1; no firm D call. Germline V CDR1 and CDR2: SGHTA, FQGTGA. V was trimmed by 5 bases and J by 9 bases, leaving 20 bases between them. The CDR3 spans 15 residues. CDR3 region: CASSPYTGQETEQFF. The DNA of the CDR3 is TGTGCCAGCAGCCCTTATACTGGGCAGGAGACTGAGCAGTTCTTC.

Concerning this clone itself: Other DNA sequences in this specimen translate into the identical CDR3. The CDR3 nucleotides are TGTGCCAGCAGTTTGTACAGGGCCGGGGCCAACGTCCTGACTTTC. Its translation is CASSLYRAGANVLTF. The chain is built from TRBV27 and TRBJ2-6; D possibly corresponds to TRBD1 (6 bases). Trimming cost V 3 bases and J 4 bases, with 10 bases left between them. Germline V gene data show CDR1 as MNHEY and CDR2 as SMNVEV (reference sequence). The CDR3 is 15 residues long.

The V call is TRBV11-2, the J call TRBJ1-5; no firm D call. Per germline, CDR1 SGHAT and CDR2 FQNNGV. The ends were cut back, 3 bases at V and 6 bases at J, with 12 bases in the middle. The CDR3 loop spans 14 amino acids. CDR3 DNA: TGTGCCAGCAGCTTTTCGGGGTGGGGTCAGCCCCAGCATTTT. Its translation: CASSFSGWGQPQHF.

This clone was observed once. The CDR3 spells CASSLGGTAIAKNIQYF. CDR3 bases: TGTGCCAGCAGCTTAGGTGGGACGGCGATAGCCAAAAACATTCAGTACTTC. The chain recombines TRBV7-9 with TRBJ2-4; D may match TRBD1 or TRBD2 (5 bases each). CDR3 length: 17 amino acids. The V gene lost 1 base and the J gene lost 0 bases, with 13 bases spanning the gap. In germline, CDR1 is SEHNR, CDR2 FQNEAQ (reference sequence).

CDR3 in DNA: TGCGCCAGCAGCCAAGAAGCGGGGGTAGGAGCCGGGGAGCTGTTTTTT. This gives the protein CASSQEAGVGAGELFF. The chain employs TRBV4-1 and TRBJ2-2, with 8 bases matching TRBD2. V lost 0 bases and J lost 6; bases outside the gene matches: 6. Germline V lookup: CDR1 MGHRA, CDR2 YSYEKL. This CDR3 is built from 16 residues.

CDR3 nucleotide sequence: TGCGCCAGCAGCCGACGGAAGCGGGAGGGGGACGAGCAGTACTTC. It specifies CASSRRKREGDEQYF. The V gene is TRBV5-1, the J gene TRBJ2-7; TRBD2 aligns across 10 bases. Losses at the gene ends were 4 bases for V and 5 bases for J; bases not matched to a gene: 9. CDR1 is SGHRS and CDR2 is YFSETQ in the germline V gene. This CDR3 has 15 residues.

The chain carries TRBV2 and TRBJ1-1; no firm D call. The germline gives CDR1 SNHLY, CDR2 FYNNEI. V lost 4 bases and J 5 bases, leaving 14 bases between the germline ends. CDR3 length: 14 amino acids. CDR3 nucleotides: TGTGCCAGCAGTGCCCAAGAAGTTCTAACTGAAGCTTTCTTT. It specifies CASSAQEVLTEAFF.

In DNA form, the CDR3 reads TGTGCCAGCAGCTTAAGGGACCCATACCGCGGTGAGCAGTTCTTC. Translation gives CASSLRDPYRGEQFF. This chain uses TRBV13 with TRBJ2-1; either TRBD1 or TRBD2 may fit D (5 bases each). The CDR3 extends over 15 amino acids. Germline V CDR1 and CDR2: PRHDT, FYEKMQ (reference sequence). The V end lost 2 bases, the J end lost 9 bases, and 17 bases lay between the germline ends.

The V and J genes are TRBV5-8 and TRBJ1-2; a weak D match, TRBD1 (6 bases). The V and J ends lost 0 bases and 4 bases respectively, with 16 bases between them. Germline CDR1 SGHTS, CDR2 YDEGEE. The CDR3 is 16 residues long. The CDR3 sequence is CASSLGLQGGGYGYTF. The CDR3 DNA is TGTGCCAGCAGCTTGGGCCTACAGGGAGGAGGCTATGGCTACACCTTC.

The chain combines TRBV28 with TRBJ1-1; 7 bases match TRBD1. The CDR3 runs 14 residues. Germline loops: CDR1 MDHEN, CDR2 SYDVKM. The V gene end was trimmed by 6 bases and the J gene end by 2 bases; junction bases not matched to a gene: 6. Here the CDR3 reads CASRETGPNTEAFF. The CDR3 DNA is TGTGCCAGCAGGGAGACAGGGCCCAACACTGAAGCTTTCTTT.